A single TCR beta chain is shown here with its context. No antigen is known for it. The treatment was: 15 to 20 received Ad26.COV2.S at low or high dose, single or two shots; about 5 received placebo; per-sample allocation not given. Collection of the samples took place on day 63 after the first injection of vaccine or placebo. This CDR3 spans 17 amino acids. Per the germline V gene, CDR1 is SGHNT and CDR2 is YYREEE (reference sequence). V was clipped by 4 bases and J by 4 bases; unmatched bases: 9. This entry belongs to a study of Ad26.COV2.S vaccination and SARS-CoV-2 variants. Study conclusions and caveats: Breadth and depth estimates from TCRs may understate total T cell responses.

Clones were sequenced by immunoSEQ multiplex PCR, and TCRdb holds only the in-frame ones, with some missing. The data contain roughly 350,000 clones, 88% of them singletons. This chain connects TRBV5-4 to TRBJ2-3; 13 nucleotides align to TRBD2. Specimen: peripheral blood, collected in a trial of Ad26.COV2.S vaccine versus placebo. This clonotype was sampled from a person aged 18-60 years who received the Ad26.COV2.S COVID-19 vaccine or a placebo. CDR3 amino acids: CASSEVWTSGGSDTQYF. DNA of the CDR3: TGTGCCAGCAGCGAGGTGTGGACTAGCGGGGGCTCAGATACGCAGTATTTT.